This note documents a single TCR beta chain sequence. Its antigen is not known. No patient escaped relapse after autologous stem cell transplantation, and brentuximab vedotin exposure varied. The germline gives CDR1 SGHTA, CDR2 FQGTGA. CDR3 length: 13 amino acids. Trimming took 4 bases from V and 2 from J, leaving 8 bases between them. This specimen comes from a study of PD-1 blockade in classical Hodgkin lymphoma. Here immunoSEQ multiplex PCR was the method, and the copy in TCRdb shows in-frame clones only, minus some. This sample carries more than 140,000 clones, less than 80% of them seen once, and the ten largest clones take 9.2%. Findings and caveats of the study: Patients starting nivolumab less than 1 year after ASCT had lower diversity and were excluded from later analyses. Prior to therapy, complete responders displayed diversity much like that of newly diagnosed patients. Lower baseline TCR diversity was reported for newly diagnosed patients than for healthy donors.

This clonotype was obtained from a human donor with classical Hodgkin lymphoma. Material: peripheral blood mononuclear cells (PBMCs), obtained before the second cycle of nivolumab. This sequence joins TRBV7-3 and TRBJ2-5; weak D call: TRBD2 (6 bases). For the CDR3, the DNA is TGTGCCAGCAGCTCCGGGACTCAAGAGACCCAGTACTTC. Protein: CASSSGTQETQYF.